The clone carrying this T cell receptor (beta chain) was found a few times. Its antigen is not identified. As for time point: week 35, safety follow-up. Mutant IDH1 20-mer peptide, at 300 ug, made up each vaccine dose, with topical imiquimod. In weeks 1, 3, 5, 7, 11, 15, 19 and 23, patients were immunized, eight times in all. The data were obtained in a study of a mutant IDH1 vaccine in newly diagnosed glioma. This table comes from immunoSEQ multiplex PCR, and its TCRdb copy is limited to in-frame clones, with some not included. The data hold about 33,000 clones, with roughly 80% observed a single time. Study-level results: The vaccine induced immune responses, and these occurred in roughly 93% of patients.

The length of the CDR3 is 14 residues. The ends were cut back, 0 bases at V and 3 bases at J, with 9 bases in the middle. The germline gives CDR1 SGHDT, CDR2 YYEEEE. The chain joins TRBV5-6 to TRBJ1-1; D is possibly TRBD1 (6 bases). This specimen was PBMCs, taken from a glioma patient whose treatment included an IDH1 peptide vaccine. The source is a woman between 18 and 29 years old with glioma. CDR3 sequence reads: CASSLDQGYTEAFF. The CDR3 DNA is TGTGCCAGCAGCTTGGATCAGGGGTACACTGAAGCTTTCTTT.